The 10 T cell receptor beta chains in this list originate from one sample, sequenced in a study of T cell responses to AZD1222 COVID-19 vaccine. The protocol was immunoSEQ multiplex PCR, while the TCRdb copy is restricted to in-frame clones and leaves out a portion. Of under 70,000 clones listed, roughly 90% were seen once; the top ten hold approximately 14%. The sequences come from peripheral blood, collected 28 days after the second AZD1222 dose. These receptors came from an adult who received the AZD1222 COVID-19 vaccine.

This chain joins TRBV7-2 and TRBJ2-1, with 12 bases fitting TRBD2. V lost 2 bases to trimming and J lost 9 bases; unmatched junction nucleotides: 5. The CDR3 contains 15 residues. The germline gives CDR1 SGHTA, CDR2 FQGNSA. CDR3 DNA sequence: TGTGCCAGCAGCTTAAGCACTAGCGGGAGGAGTGAGCAGTTCTTC. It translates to CASSLSTSGRSEQFF.

The chain's CDR3 is CATRTSVLDEQFF. As DNA, the CDR3 is TGTGCCACTAGGACTAGCGTTTTAGATGAGCAGTTCTTC. This chain joins TRBV24-1 and TRBJ2-1; 9 bases line up with TRBD2. Germline V gene data show CDR1 as KGHDR and CDR2 as SFDVKD. This CDR3 spans 13 amino acids. V dropped 10 bases and J dropped 8; count of bases not matched to a gene: 8.

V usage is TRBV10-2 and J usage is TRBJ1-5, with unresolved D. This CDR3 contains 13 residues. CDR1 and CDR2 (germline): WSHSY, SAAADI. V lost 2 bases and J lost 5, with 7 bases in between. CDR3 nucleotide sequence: TGCGCCAGCAGTGAGCCAGGTTATCAGCCCCAGCATTTT. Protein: CASSEPGYQPQHF.

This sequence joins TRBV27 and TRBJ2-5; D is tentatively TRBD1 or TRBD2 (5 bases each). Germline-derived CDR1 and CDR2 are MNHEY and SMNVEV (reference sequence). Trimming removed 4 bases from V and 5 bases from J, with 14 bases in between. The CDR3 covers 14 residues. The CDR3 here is CASSSGTGVETQYF. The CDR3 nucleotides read TGTGCCAGCAGTTCTGGGACGGGTGTGGAGACCCAGTACTTC.

The CDR3 spells CASSSSGQASLWTEQYF. As DNA, the CDR3 is TGTGCCAGCAGTTCTTCAGGACAGGCCTCCCTGTGGACCGAGCAGTACTTC. The gene calls are TRBV27 and TRBJ2-7; TRBD1 agrees at 7 bases. Germline trimming cut 4 bases from V and 6 bases from J; bases unmatched to any gene: 18. Germline loops: CDR1 MNHEY, CDR2 SMNVEV (reference sequence). The CDR3 covers 17 residues.

The CDR3 nucleotides read TGTGCCAGTAGTATAGCCGTGGCTGACTATGGCTACACCTTC. It codes for CASSIAVADYGYTF. The chain employs TRBV19 and TRBJ1-2, with unresolved D. The V and J ends lost 1 base and 3 bases respectively, with 9 bases between them. Germline V CDR1 and CDR2: LNHDA, SQIVND (reference sequence). The CDR3 spans 14 residues.

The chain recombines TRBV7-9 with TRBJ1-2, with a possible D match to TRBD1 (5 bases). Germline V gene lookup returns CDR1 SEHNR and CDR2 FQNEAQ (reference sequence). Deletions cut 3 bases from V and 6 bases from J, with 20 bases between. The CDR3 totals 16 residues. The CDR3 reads CASSLYPFRGSDGYTF. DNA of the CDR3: TGTGCCAGCAGCTTGTATCCCTTCCGGGGGTCTGATGGCTACACCTTC.

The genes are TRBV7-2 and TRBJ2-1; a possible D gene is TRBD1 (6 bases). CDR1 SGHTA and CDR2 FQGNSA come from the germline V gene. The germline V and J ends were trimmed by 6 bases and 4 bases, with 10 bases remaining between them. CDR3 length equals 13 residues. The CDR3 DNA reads TGTGCCAGCAGGTCACAGGGTTACAATGAGCAGTTCTTC. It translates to CASRSQGYNEQFF.

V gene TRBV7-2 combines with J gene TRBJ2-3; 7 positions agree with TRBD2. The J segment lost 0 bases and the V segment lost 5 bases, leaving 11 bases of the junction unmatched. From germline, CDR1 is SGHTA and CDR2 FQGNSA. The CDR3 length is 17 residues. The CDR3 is CASSPPTSAVSTDTQYF. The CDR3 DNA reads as TGTGCCAGCAGCCCACCCACTAGCGCCGTTAGCACAGATACGCAGTATTTT.

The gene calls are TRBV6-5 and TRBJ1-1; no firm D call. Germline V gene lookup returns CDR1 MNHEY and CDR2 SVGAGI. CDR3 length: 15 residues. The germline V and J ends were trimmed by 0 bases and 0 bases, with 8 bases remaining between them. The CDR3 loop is CASSYSMGVNTEAFF. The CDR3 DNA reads TGTGCCAGCAGTTACTCGATGGGAGTGAACACTGAAGCTTTCTTT.